The clone carrying this T cell receptor beta chain was observed a few times. The antigen remains undetermined. This entry comes from a study of T cell repertoires in cytomegalovirus infection. About the research overall: Public TCR beta signatures were indicative of both CMV infection and a matching HLA type. Study results and caveats: HLA-C-restricted, CMV-specific TCR beta clonotypes were dominant ex vivo.

Germline CDR1 is SGHTA and CDR2 is FQGNSA. The CDR3 is 14 amino acids. The V and J ends lost 5 bases and 6 bases respectively, with 14 bases between them. TCRdb reprocessed the reads with MiXCR, giving one entry per CDR3 protein. The sample has more than 250,000 distinct CDR3 sequences; roughly 13% are singletons. The chain couples TRBV7-2 to TRBJ2-1; a possible D gene is TRBD1 (5 bases). This clonotype was obtained from a human donor in good health (CMV status not recorded). Some clones in this sample may be carry-over from other donors' samples. Sample: PBMCs. The DNA of the CDR3 is TGTGCCAGCAGCAGGGATGGGGCGGCCAATGAGCAGTTCTTC. This gives the protein CASSRDGAANEQFF.